This record covers a single T cell receptor beta chain. The antigen is undetermined. This specimen comes from a study of cytomegalovirus exposure and HLA in healthy donors. The study's findings and limits: Being productive about 87% or about 30% of the time was typical of most TCR beta V segments in an earlier analysis. Researchers counted approximately 160 TCR beta chains as cytomegalovirus-associated. The majority of TCR sequences were rare, yet some public TCRs appeared in many donors.

Germline V gene data show CDR1 as SGDLS and CDR2 as YYNGEE. J gave up 1 base and V 3 bases, and 2 bases lay outside the gene matches. CDR3 length: 15 amino acids. It was with 60 Vbeta and 13 Jbeta primers that the PCR ran. TCRdb's table, derived via immunoSEQ multiplex PCR, lists solely in-frame clones and lacks some. Of fewer than 110,000 clones listed, around three quarters were seen once; the top ten hold approximately 4.2%. This TCR was sampled from a male donor in good health and CMV-seronegative. The chain has TRBV9 and TRBJ2-7, with 12 positions matching TRBD2. Sequencing was performed on PBMCs. The CDR3 spells CASSASGRASYEQYF. The CDR3 nucleotides are TGTGCCAGCAGCGCTAGCGGGAGGGCTTCCTACGAGCAGTACTTC.